This TCR beta chain was documented in a study of T-cell reconstitution after alpha-beta-depleted transplantation in children. Preparing the TCRbeta library involved the use of unique molecular identifiers. TCRdb itself ran the PCR reads through MiXCR, one entry per CDR3 protein. The table shows around 380,000 distinct CDR3 sequences, with about a tenth occurring only once. Germline V gives CDR1 SGHRS, CDR2 YFSETQ. The length of the CDR3 is 17 residues. V lost 1 base to trimming and J lost 2 bases; unmatched junction nucleotides: 7. The starting material was PBMCs from the stem cell graft donor, obtained from the stem cell graft. The chain combines TRBV5-1 with TRBJ2-3; TRBD1 matches at 10 bases. The clonotype originates from a human donor who donated a stem cell graft to a child with acute myeloid leukemia. The CDR3 sequence: CASSLTPTGGNTDTQYF. CDR3 DNA sequence: TGCGCCAGCAGCTTGACCCCGACAGGGGGCAACACAGATACGCAGTATTTT.